The 25 T cell receptor beta chains in this list originate from one sample, sequenced in a study of blood T cells in healthy people across ages. Primed by a sample-barcoded 5' primer and a J-beta primer mix, a second PCR proceeded for roughly 7 to 12 cycles. A single record per CDR3 protein comes from TCRdb applying MiXCR to the 5' RACE reads. The sample consists of approximately 1,000,000 distinct CDR3 sequences, less than 50% of them appearing once. The sequencing sample was made of blood. These receptors came from an older woman in good health.

The V call is TRBV13, the J call TRBJ2-3, with a tentative D call TRBD2 (6 bases). Trimming removed 5 bases from V and 1 base from J, with 13 bases in between. This CDR3 region has 15 residues. CDR1 and CDR2 from the germline V gene are PRHDT and FYEKMQ (reference sequence). CDR3 loop: CASSGGLIGTDTQYF. In DNA, the CDR3 is TGTGCCAGCAGCGGAGGACTAATCGGCACAGATACGCAGTATTTT.

This chain uses TRBV12-3 or TRBV12-4 with TRBJ2-2; 9 nucleotides line up with TRBD2. This CDR3 has 15 amino acids. Losses at the gene ends were 6 bases for V and 7 bases for J; bases not matched to a gene: 9. This CDR3 reads CASSSGTSISGELFF. CDR3 bases: TGTGCCAGCAGCTCCGGGACTAGCATCAGCGGGGAGCTGTTTTTT.

As concerns this clonotype: A much larger clone sits a single nucleotide away, making a read error possible. The chain combines TRBV5-1 with TRBJ2-7; the D gene is possibly TRBD2 (6 bases). Judging by the DNA end, TRBJ2-5 fits better; the J call may be wrong. The CDR3 runs 15 residues. The germline V gene has CDR1 SGHRS and CDR2 YFSETQ. DNA of the CDR3: TGCGCCAGCAGCCCAGCCCCGGGACTGAGGGAGACCCAGTACTTC. It translates to CASSPAPGLRETQYF.

This chain links TRBV7-2 with TRBJ2-7; D remains ambiguous. This CDR3 spans 15 amino acids. The V and J ends lost 1 base and 2 bases respectively, with 12 bases between them. Germline V CDR1 and CDR2: SGHTA, FQGNSA. CDR3 bases: TGTGCCAGCAGCTTAGGCAGCCCTGCTACCTACGAGCAGTACTTC. Its protein product is CASSLGSPATYEQYF.

This clonotype was detected only a few times. J is TRBJ2-6 and V is TRBV6-1; 8 bases are shared with TRBD2. V trimming: 7 bases; J trimming: 4 bases; junction bases outside the gene matches: 18. The CDR3 extends over 19 amino acids. Germline V lookup: CDR1 MNHNS, CDR2 SASEGT. The CDR3 protein is CASILRGGVGSSGANVLTF. The CDR3, as DNA: TGTGCCAGCATCCTTCGGGGGGGGGTTGGTTCGAGCGGGGCCAACGTCCTGACTTTC.

This chain links TRBV6-1 with TRBJ2-3, with 8 bases identical to TRBD1. Per germline, CDR1 MNHNS and CDR2 SASEGT. CDR3 length: 16 amino acids. With 2 bases clipped from V and 1 base from J, the junction kept 5 bases outside the gene matches. CDR3 nucleotide sequence: TGTGCCAGCAGTGAATGGGGCAGGGGGCGCACAGATACGCAGTATTTT. This codes for CASSEWGRGRTDTQYF.

The rearrangement joins TRBV6-1 to TRBJ2-7, with a tentative D call TRBD1 (5 bases). Germline V lookup: CDR1 MNHNS, CDR2 SASEGT. V gave up 0 bases and J gave up 5 bases, with 20 bases separating them. The CDR3 has 17 amino acids. CDR3 nucleotide sequence: TGTGCCAGCAGTGAAGCTTCTTTGCCTACAGGTTACGACGAGCAGTACTTC. Its protein is CASSEASLPTGYDEQYF.

A few counts support this clonotype. This rearrangement joins TRBV12-3 or TRBV12-4 to TRBJ1-4; D unresolved. Trimming left V 4 bases short and J 0 bases short, with 6 bases between. This CDR3 comprises 14 residues. Written as DNA, the CDR3 is TGTGCCAGCAGTTGGGGAACAACTAATGAAAAACTGTTTTTT. Translated, it gives CASSWGTTNEKLFF.

The chain is built from TRBV5-1 and TRBJ1-1; possibly TRBD1 for D (6 bases). The germline V and J ends were trimmed by 3 bases and 1 base, with 19 bases remaining between them. Germline V gene data show CDR1 as SGHRS and CDR2 as YFSETQ. The CDR3 has 17 amino acids. The chain's CDR3 is CASSSLGDGRGNTEAFF. The CDR3 DNA reads as TGCGCCAGCAGCTCGTTGGGGGACGGCAGGGGGAACACTGAAGCTTTCTTT.

The chain links TRBV24-1 to TRBJ2-1, with D unclear. This CDR3 comprises 16 residues. CDR1 is KGHDR, CDR2 SFDVKD, per germline. The V end was cut by 3 bases, the J end by 4 bases, with 15 bases between. The CDR3 DNA is TGTGCCACCAGTGATCTGTCAGCGCTTGGGTACAATGAGCAGTTCTTC. Its translation: CATSDLSALGYNEQFF.

The J gene is TRBJ2-6, the V gene TRBV27, with D possibly matching TRBD2 (6 bases). The germline gives CDR1 MNHEY, CDR2 SMNVEV (reference sequence). The CDR3 sequence is 15 residues long. CDR3 coding DNA: TGTGCAACGGGTAGGGGACTCTCTGGGGCCAACGTCCTGACTTTC. Translated, it gives CATGRGLSGANVLTF.

The chain uses TRBV20-1 and TRBJ2-3; no clear D gene. Germline V gene data show CDR1 as DFQATT and CDR2 as SNEGSKA (reference sequence). The V end lost 5 bases, the J end lost 5 bases, and 8 bases lay between the germline ends. The length of the CDR3 is 11 residues. The DNA of the CDR3 is TGCAGTGCTCCCACCATAGATACGCAGTATTTT. Translated: CSAPTIDTQYF.

On this clonotype itself: A read error may be the cause here, since a much bigger clone is one base away. The chain joins TRBV29-1 to TRBJ2-1; 12 nucleotides match TRBD2. The CDR3 sequence is 17 residues long. After removal of 6 bases from V and 5 bases from J, the junction contained 14 bases not matched to a gene. Germline CDR1 SQVTM, CDR2 ANQGSEA. In DNA form, the CDR3 reads TGCAGCGTCCAACGACCTAGCGGGAGGGGTAATAACAATGAGCAGTTCTTC. Its translation is CSVQRPSGRGNNNEQFF.

This clonotype has more than one count but fewer than ten. The chain recombines TRBV28 with TRBJ2-7, with D perhaps TRBD1 (5 bases). CDR3 length: 14 residues. Germline V gene sequence: CDR1 MDHEN, CDR2 SYDVKM. Trimming cost V 7 bases and J 2 bases, with 15 bases left between them. The CDR3 protein is CASTLRAPTYEQYF. CDR3 nucleotides: TGTGCCAGCACCCTCAGGGCACCTACCTACGAGCAGTACTTC.

V gene TRBV27 combines with J gene TRBJ1-5, with D unclear. From germline, CDR1 is MNHEY and CDR2 SMNVEV (reference sequence). The CDR3 spans 16 residues. Trimming cost V 0 bases and J 6 bases, with 15 bases left between them. This CDR3 reads CASSLSRPPGVQPQHF. The CDR3 region has the DNA TGTGCCAGCAGTTTATCGCGTCCGCCAGGAGTTCAGCCCCAGCATTTT.

The V and J genes are TRBV20-1 and TRBJ2-5, with 7 bases fitting TRBD2. Trimming at V came to 6 bases and at J to 2 bases, leaving 18 bases not matched to a gene. Per germline, CDR1 DFQATT and CDR2 SNEGSKA (reference sequence). The CDR3 is 17 amino acids. The CDR3 here is CSAVPFKGRAGQETQYF. CDR3 sequence (DNA): TGCAGTGCCGTTCCGTTTAAGGGACGAGCGGGACAAGAGACCCAGTACTTC.

This clonotype has a handful of counts. The gene calls are TRBV11-2 and TRBJ2-7, with 8 bases identical to TRBD2. Germline trimming cut 5 bases from V and 6 bases from J; bases unmatched to any gene: 21. Germline assignment: CDR1 SGHAT and CDR2 FQNNGV. This CDR3 contains 18 residues. CDR3 loop: CASSLKRPGSGTRGEQYF. DNA of the CDR3: TGTGCCAGCAGCCTAAAACGTCCAGGGTCGGGGACTAGGGGCGAGCAGTACTTC.

This clonotype was picked up a small number of times. The V gene is TRBV4-2, the J gene TRBJ2-5; 8 bases are shared with TRBD2. CDR1 LGHNA and CDR2 YNFKEQ come from the germline V gene. The CDR3 runs 14 residues. V shed 0 bases and J 11 bases; nucleotides not matched to a gene: 8. CDR3 nucleotide sequence: TGTGCCAGCAGCCAAGATTACCGGGAGGGCCCTCAGTACTTC. It is translated as CASSQDYREGPQYF.

This clonotype occurred a few times. V is TRBV11-1 and J is TRBJ2-1; 7 bases line up with TRBD2. With 1 base clipped from V and 7 bases from J, the junction kept 1 base outside the gene matches. The CDR3 runs 13 residues. The germline V gene has CDR1 SGHAT and CDR2 FQDESV (reference sequence). The CDR3 sequence is CASSLVLANEQFF. CDR3 nucleotide sequence: TGTGCCAGCAGCTTAGTACTAGCGAATGAGCAGTTCTTC.

The chain recombines TRBV5-6 with TRBJ2-7; D is ambiguous. Trimming took off 2 bases at V and 3 bases at J, with 12 bases between the two ends. The CDR3 length is 14 residues. Germline V gives CDR1 SGHDT, CDR2 YYEEEE. The CDR3 coding sequence is TGTGCCAGCAGCTTCGGATCCCAAGTCTACGAGCAGTACTTC. It translates to CASSFGSQVYEQYF. The full variable domain, with the rest looked up from reference TRBV5-6 and TRBJ2-7, is DAGVTQSPTHLIKTRGQQVTLRCSPKSGHDTVSWYQQALGQGPQFIFQYYEEEERQRGNFPDRFSGHQFPNYSSELNVNALLLGDSALYLCASSFGSQVYEQYFGPGTRLTVT.

For the CDR3, the DNA is TGTGCCAGCAGTCAATACCGGGACAGCACCGGGGAGCTGTTTTTT. It encodes CASSQYRDSTGELFF. The chain recombines TRBV28 with TRBJ2-2, with TRBD1 matching 7 bases. Germline assignment: CDR1 MDHEN and CDR2 SYDVKM. The CDR3 covers 15 residues. J gave up 4 bases and V 5 bases, and 7 bases lay outside the gene matches.

The rearrangement joins TRBV20-1 to TRBJ2-1; 7 bases align to TRBD2. This CDR3 has 14 amino acids. V was clipped by 1 base and J by 7 bases; unmatched bases: 7. Germline V gene data show CDR1 as DFQATT and CDR2 as SNEGSKA (reference sequence). CDR3 DNA: TGCAGTGCTAGAGTCCGGGAGGCCAATAATGAGCAGTTCTTC. Encoded protein: CSARVREANNEQFF.

This clonotype was observed many times. The rearrangement joins TRBV12-3 or TRBV12-4 to TRBJ2-1, with D tentatively TRBD1 (6 bases). Trimming shortened V by 6 bases and J by 0 bases, and 12 bases separated the two germline ends. The CDR3 totals 15 residues. The CDR3, as DNA: TGTGCCAGCAGGGTACAGGGAAGCTCCTACAATGAGCAGTTCTTC. Protein: CASRVQGSSYNEQFF.

The chain recombines TRBV5-1 with TRBJ2-4, with D perhaps TRBD1 (6 bases). Germline loops: CDR1 SGHRS, CDR2 YFSETQ. The V and J ends lost 4 bases and 13 bases respectively, with 24 bases between them. The CDR3 is 15 amino acids. The DNA of the CDR3 is TGCGCCAGCAGCCCTCGAGGACAGAGAATTAATGAGCAGTACTTC. It codes for CASSPRGQRINEQYF.

The J gene is TRBJ1-2, the V gene TRBV20-1; no firm D call. The V end was cut by 2 bases, the J end by 4 bases, with 8 bases between. Germline CDR1 and CDR2: DFQATT and SNEGSKA (reference sequence). The CDR3 length is 12 residues. The CDR3 coding sequence is TGCAGTGCTAGATCAGAGGCCTATGGCTACACCTTC. This gives the protein CSARSEAYGYTF.